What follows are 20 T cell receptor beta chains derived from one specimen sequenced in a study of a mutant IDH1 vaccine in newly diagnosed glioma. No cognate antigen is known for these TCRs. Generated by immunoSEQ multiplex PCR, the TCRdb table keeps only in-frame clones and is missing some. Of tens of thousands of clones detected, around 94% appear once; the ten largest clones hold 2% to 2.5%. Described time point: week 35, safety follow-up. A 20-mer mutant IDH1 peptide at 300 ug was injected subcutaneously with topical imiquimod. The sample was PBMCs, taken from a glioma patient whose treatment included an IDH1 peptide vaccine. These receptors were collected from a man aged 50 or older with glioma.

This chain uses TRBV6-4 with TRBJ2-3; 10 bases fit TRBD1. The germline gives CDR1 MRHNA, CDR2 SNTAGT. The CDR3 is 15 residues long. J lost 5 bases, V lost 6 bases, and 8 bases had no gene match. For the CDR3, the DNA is TGTGCCAGCAGCGACGGGACAGGGGAGGGAGATACGCAGTATTTT. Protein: CASSDGTGEGDTQYF.

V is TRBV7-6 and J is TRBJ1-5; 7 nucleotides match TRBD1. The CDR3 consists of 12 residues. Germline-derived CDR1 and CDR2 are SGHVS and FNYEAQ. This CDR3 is CDRRQGLQPQHF. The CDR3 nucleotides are TGTGACCGCCGACAGGGTTTACAGCCCCAGCATTTT.

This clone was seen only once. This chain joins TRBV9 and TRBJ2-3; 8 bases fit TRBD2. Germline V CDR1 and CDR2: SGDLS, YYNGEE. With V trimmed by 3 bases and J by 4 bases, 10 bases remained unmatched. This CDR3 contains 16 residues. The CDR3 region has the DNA TGTGCCAGCAGCGCCACCGGGACTAGGAGCTCAGATACGCAGTATTTT. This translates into CASSATGTRSSDTQYF.

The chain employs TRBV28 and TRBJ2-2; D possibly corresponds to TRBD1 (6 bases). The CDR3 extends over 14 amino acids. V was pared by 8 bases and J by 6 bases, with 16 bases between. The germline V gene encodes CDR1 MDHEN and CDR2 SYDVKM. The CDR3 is CASDDPQGSGELFF. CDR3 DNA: TGTGCCAGCGACGACCCACAGGGATCCGGGGAGCTGTTTTTT.

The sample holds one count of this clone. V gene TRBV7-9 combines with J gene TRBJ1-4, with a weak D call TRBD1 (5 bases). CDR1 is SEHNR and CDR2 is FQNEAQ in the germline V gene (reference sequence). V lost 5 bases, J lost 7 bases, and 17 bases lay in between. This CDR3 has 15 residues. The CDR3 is CASSLRQREGEKLFF. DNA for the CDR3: TGTGCCAGCAGCCTGCGACAGCGGGAGGGTGAAAAACTGTTTTTT. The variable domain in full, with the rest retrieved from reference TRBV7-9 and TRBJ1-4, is DTGVSQNPRHKITKRGQNVTFRCDPISEHNRLYWYRQTLGQGPEFLTYFQNEAQLEKSRLLSDRFSAERPKGSFSTLEIQRTEQGDSAMYLCASSLRQREGEKLFFGSGTQLSVL.

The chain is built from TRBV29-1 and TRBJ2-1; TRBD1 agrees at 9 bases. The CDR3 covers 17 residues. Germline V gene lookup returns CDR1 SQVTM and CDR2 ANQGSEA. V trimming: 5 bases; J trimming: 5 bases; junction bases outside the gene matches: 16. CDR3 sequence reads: CSVLWVLRDRENNEQFF. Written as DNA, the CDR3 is TGCAGCGTTTTATGGGTCCTCCGGGACAGGGAGAACAATGAGCAGTTCTTC.

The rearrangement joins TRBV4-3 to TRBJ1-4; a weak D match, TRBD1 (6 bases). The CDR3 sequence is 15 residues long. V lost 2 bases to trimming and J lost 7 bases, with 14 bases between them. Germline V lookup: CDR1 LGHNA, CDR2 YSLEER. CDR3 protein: CASSQHRGTIEKLFF. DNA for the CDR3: TGCGCCAGCAGCCAACATCGGGGGACAATTGAAAAACTGTTTTTT.

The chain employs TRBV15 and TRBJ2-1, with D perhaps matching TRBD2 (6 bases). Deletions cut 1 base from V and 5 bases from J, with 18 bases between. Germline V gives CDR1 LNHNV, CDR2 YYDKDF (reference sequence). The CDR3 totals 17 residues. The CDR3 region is CATSRGPPSETHNEQFF. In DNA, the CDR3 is TGTGCCACCAGCAGAGGACCCCCTAGCGAGACCCACAATGAGCAGTTCTTC.

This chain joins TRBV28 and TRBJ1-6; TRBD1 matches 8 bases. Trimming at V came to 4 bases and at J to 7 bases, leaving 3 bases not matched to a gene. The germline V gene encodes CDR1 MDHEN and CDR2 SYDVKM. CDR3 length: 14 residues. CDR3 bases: TGTGCCAGCAGTTCAGGACAGGGAAATTCACCCCTCCACTTT. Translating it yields CASSSGQGNSPLHF.

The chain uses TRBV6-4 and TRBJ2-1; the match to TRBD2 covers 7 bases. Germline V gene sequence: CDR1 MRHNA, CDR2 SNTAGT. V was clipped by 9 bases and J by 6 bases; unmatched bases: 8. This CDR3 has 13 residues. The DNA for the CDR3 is TGTGCCAGGGACGGGCGGGGGACCAATGAGCAGTTCTTC. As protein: CARDGRGTNEQFF.

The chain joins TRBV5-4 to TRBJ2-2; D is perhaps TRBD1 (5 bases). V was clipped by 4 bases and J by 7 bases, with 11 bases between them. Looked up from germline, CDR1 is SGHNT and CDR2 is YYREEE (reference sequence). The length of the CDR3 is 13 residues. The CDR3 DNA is TGTGCCAGCAGCCCAGGGTGGGGCGGGGAGCTGTTTTTT. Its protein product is CASSPGWGGELFF.

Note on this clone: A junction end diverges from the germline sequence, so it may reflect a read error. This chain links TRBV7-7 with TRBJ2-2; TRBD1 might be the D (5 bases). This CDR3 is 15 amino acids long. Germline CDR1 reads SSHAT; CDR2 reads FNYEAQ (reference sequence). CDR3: CASSLGQTNTGELFF. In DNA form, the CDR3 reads TGTGCTAGCAGCTTAGGACAAACGAACACCGGGGAGCTGTTTTTT. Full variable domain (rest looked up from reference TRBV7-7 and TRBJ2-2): GAGVSQSPRYKVTKRGQDVTLRCDPISSHATLYWYQQALGQGPEFLTYFNYEAQPDKSGLPSDRFSAERPEGSISTLTIQRTEQRDSAMYRCASSLGQTNTGELFFGEGSRLTVL.

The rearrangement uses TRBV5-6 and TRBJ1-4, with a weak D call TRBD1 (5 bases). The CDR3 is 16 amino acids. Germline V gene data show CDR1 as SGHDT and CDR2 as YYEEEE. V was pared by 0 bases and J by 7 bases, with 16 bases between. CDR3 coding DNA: TGTGCCAGCAGCTTGGCCCCAGGGTCTGATGGTGAAAAACTGTTTTTT. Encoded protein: CASSLAPGSDGEKLFF.

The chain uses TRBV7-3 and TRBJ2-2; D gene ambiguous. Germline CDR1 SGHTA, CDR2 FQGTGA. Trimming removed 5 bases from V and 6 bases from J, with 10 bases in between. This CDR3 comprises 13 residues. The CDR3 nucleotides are TGTGCCAGCAGCCCCGCCTGGTCCGGGGAGCTGTTTTTT. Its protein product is CASSPAWSGELFF.

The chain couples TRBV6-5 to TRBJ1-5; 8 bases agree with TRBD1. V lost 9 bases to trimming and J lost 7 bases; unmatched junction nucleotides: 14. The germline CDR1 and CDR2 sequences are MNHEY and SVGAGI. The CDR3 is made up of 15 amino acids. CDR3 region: CARVLLTGENQPQHF. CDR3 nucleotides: TGTGCCAGAGTCCTGTTGACAGGGGAGAACCAGCCCCAGCATTTT.

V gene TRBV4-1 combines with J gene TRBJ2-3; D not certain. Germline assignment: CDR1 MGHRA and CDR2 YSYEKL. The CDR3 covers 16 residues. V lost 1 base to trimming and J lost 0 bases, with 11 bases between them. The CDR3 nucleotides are TGCGCCAGCAGCCAAGCTGGGCAGTTGAGCACAGATACGCAGTATTTT. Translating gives CASSQAGQLSTDTQYF.

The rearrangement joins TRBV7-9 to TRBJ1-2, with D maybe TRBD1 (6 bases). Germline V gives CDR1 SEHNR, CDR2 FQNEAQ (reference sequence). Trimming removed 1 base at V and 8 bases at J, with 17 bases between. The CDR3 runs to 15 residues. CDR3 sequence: CASSLGPATGIGYTF. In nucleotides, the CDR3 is TGTGCCAGCAGCTTAGGCCCCGCTACAGGGATCGGCTACACCTTC.

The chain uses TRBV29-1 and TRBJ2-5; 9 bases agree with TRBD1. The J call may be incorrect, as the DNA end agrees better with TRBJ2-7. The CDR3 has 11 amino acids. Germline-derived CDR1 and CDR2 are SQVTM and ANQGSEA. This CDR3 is CSSRTGVEQYF. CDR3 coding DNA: TGCAGCAGCCGGACAGGGGTCGAGCAGTACTTC.

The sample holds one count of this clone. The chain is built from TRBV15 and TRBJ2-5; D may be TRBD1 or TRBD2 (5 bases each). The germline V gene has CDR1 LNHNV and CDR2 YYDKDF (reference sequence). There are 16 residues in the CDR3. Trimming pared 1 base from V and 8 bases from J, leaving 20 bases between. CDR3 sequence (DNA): TGTGCCACCAGCAGAGTGGGGCAGGAGACTAAGAGAACCCAGTACTTC. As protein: CATSRVGQETKRTQYF.

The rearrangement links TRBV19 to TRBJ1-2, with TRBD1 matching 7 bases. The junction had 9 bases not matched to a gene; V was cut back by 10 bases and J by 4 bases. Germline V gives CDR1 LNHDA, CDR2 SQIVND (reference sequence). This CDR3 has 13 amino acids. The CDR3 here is CATTTGLGYGYTF. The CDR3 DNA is TGTGCCACTACGACAGGGCTGGGCTATGGCTACACCTTC.